This T cell receptor (beta chain) comes out of a study of immune cell composition in non-small cell lung cancer. Regarding the study as a whole: Around 75% of squamous and approximately 31% of adenocarcinoma cases had tumour-associated clones >0.5%. In adenocarcinoma, maximal tumour-associated clone frequency tracked TIL tumour reactivity. No significant correlation existed between pack-years smoked and tumour clonality.

Libraries were prepared by immunoSEQ multiplex PCR; TCRdb keeps only in-frame clonotypes and omits some of them. The sample has 8,900 or so clones, 67% seen once. This clone was found a few times. What it binds is unknown. Normal lung sampling was at least 3 cm from the tumour, as distant as possible. Template was genomic DNA from frozen, unsorted single-cell suspensions. The TCR comes from a human donor with non-small cell lung cancer. Sequenced: non-adjacent lung tissue.

The CDR3 sequence: CASSKGVPSGANTDTQYF. CDR3 bases: TGTGCCAGCAGCAAAGGTGTCCCCTCAGGGGCCAACACAGATACGCAGTATTTT. The gene calls are TRBV21-1 and TRBJ2-3; no check of the table's D call, TRBD1, against the DNA was made. TRBV21-1 is deemed a pseudogene. There are 18 residues in the CDR3.